This note documents a single T cell receptor (beta chain) sequence. PCR primers comprised 60 Vbeta and 13 Jbeta primers. Here immunoSEQ multiplex PCR was the method, and the copy in TCRdb shows in-frame clones only, minus some. The sample includes fewer than 150,000 clones, about 80% of them seen just once. Everyone who donated was a healthy bone marrow donor. These data originate in a study of cytomegalovirus exposure and HLA in healthy donors. Material for sequencing was PBMCs. The TCR sequence derives from a man aged 60 to 75 in good health and CMV-seropositive.

CDR3 in amino acids: CASSPLGGSDTQYF. CDR3 coding DNA: TGTGCCAGCAGCCCCCTGGGAGGTTCAGATACGCAGTATTTT. The J gene is TRBJ2-3, the V gene TRBV9; possible D gene TRBD2, 6 bases. The CDR3 has 14 residues. Germline lookup yields CDR1 SGDLS and CDR2 YYNGEE. Between the trimmed V and J ends, which lost 4 bases and 4 bases, there was a span of 13 bases.